Listed below are T cell receptor beta chains from one sample, sequenced in a study of blood T cell repertoires in COVID-19. The data were produced by immunoSEQ multiplex PCR, yet TCRdb's version contains in-frame clones alone and is incomplete. There are around 220,000 clones in the sample; around 90% occur only once, and over 12% lies in the top ten. The sequencing sample was made of PBMCs or T cells enriched from blood (not recorded which). These receptors were obtained from a young man who had been exposed to COVID-19. Both conserved end residues are part of each CDR3. Fields, in order: CDR3 length, clone size, D gene, J gene, V gene, CDR3 DNA, CDR3 protein. The D gene is left open where the match is weak. Clone size appears in some rows only: once, few, many, or a class for an expanded clone.

>16|NA|NA|TRBJ2-1|TRBV11-1
TGTGCCAGCAGCTTAGATCCGGGGATGGGTCACAATGAGCAGTTCTTC
CASSLDPGMGHNEQFF
>14|NA|NA|TRBJ2-2|TRBV9
TGTGCCAGCAGCGTAGGCGTAAACACCGGGGAGCTGTTTTTT
CASSVGVNTGELFF
>17|NA|TRBD1|TRBJ1-1|TRBV5-1
TGCGCCAGCAGCTTAGACGGACAGGGCAACCATAACACTGAAGCTTTCTTT
CASSLDGQGNHNTEAFF
>14|NA|NA|TRBJ1-1|TRBV2
TGTGCCAGCACCCCGGAGGTTGTAGGGACTGAAGCTTTCTTT
CASTPEVVGTEAFF
>13|NA|NA|TRBJ2-1|TRBV11-1
TGTGCCAGCAGCTCCATGCAACAGAATGAGCAGTTCTTC
CASSSMQQNEQFF
>15|NA|NA|TRBJ2-1|TRBV6-4
TGTGCCAAGCAGAGGGCACAGGGCCACGACAATGAGCAGTTCTTC
CAKQRAQGHDNEQFF
>15|NA|NA|TRBJ2-3|TRBV5-6
TGTGCCAGCAGCCTGGAGCCCGTTAGCACAGATACGCAGTATTTT
CASSLEPVSTDTQYF
>16|NA|NA|TRBJ2-3|TRBV7-9
TGTGCCAGCAGCTTTGGTCGTGGGAGGGGGACAGATACGCAGTATTTT
CASSFGRGRGTDTQYF
>15|NA|NA|TRBJ2-2|TRBV5-1
TGCGCCAGCGGCGGAGTCGGGGCGAACACCGGGGAGCTGTTTTTT
CASGGVGANTGELFF
>17|NA|NA|TRBJ1-5|TRBV7-9
TGTGCCAGCAGCTTAGGAGTAACGACAGCGGGTAATCAGCCCCAGCATTTT
CASSLGVTTAGNQPQHF
>16|NA|NA|TRBJ2-1|TRBV6-2/TRBV6-3
TGTGCCAGCAGTTACATCAGTGGCGGGATATACAATGAGCAGTTCTTC
CASSYISGGIYNEQFF
>18|NA|NA|TRBJ1-4|TRBV7-9
TGTGCCAGCAGCTTAGCCGGGACTCCTGGGTTAACTAATGAAAAACTGTTTTTT
CASSLAGTPGLTNEKLFF
>14|NA|NA|TRBJ2-7|TRBV27
TGTGCCAGCAGTTTGGGGCGCTTCTCCTACGAGCAGTACTTC
CASSLGRFSYEQYF
>15|NA|NA|TRBJ1-2|TRBV6-5
TGTGCCAGCAGTTATATAGGGAGGCCTAACTATGGCTACACCTTC
CASSYIGRPNYGYTF
>14|NA|TRBD2|TRBJ2-5|TRBV4-2
TGTGCCAGTCAAGCGGGGGGACCACAAGAGACCCAGTACTTC
CASQAGGPQETQYF
>15|NA|TRBD1|TRBJ2-1|TRBV19
TGTGCCAGTAATCCCGGGACAGCCTCCTACAATGAGCAGTTCTTC
CASNPGTASYNEQFF
>14|many|TRBD1|TRBJ1-2|TRBV19
TGTGCCAGTAGAGGACAGGGGGCAATCGGTGGCTACACCTTC
CASRGQGAIGGYTF
>13|NA|TRBD1|TRBJ1-2|TRBV6-2/TRBV6-3
TGTGCCAGCAGCTCTACAGGGGACTATGGCTACACCTTC
CASSSTGDYGYTF
>12|once|NA|TRBJ2-5|TRBV5-6
TGTGCCAGCAGCTTGGTAGGGAGTTACCAGTACTTC
CASSLVGSYQYF
>14|NA|NA|TRBJ2-7|TRBV3-1/TRBV3-2
TGTGCCAGCAGCCTCGCGGGATCTGAGGGCGAGCAGTACTTC
CASSLAGSEGEQYF
>13|NA|NA|TRBJ1-5|TRBV3-1/TRBV3-2
TGTGCCAGCAGCCGCGACAGGAATCAGCCCCAGCATTTT
CASSRDRNQPQHF
>13|many|NA|TRBJ1-2|TRBV5-4
TGTGCCAGCAGCTTATCGAGGGACTATGGCTACACCTTC
CASSLSRDYGYTF
>16|few|TRBD1|TRBJ2-7|TRBV7-3
TGTGCCAGCAGCCCGACCGGGACAGGGTCATTCCGTGAGCAGTACTTC
CASSPTGTGSFREQYF
>16|many|NA|TRBJ2-3|TRBV3-1/TRBV3-2
TGTGCCAGCAGCCACTTGCTCAGGTCTCGCACAGATACGCAGTATTTT
CASSHLLRSRTDTQYF
>15|NA|TRBD1|TRBJ2-1|TRBV3-1/TRBV3-2
TGTGCCAGCAGCCAAGATATTAACAGGGGGAATGAGCAGTTCTTC
CASSQDINRGNEQFF
>18|NA|TRBD1|TRBJ2-2|TRBV5-4
TGTGCCAGCAGCTTGCCCCGTCCGGGACAGGGAGGTACCGGGGAGCTGTTTTTT
CASSLPRPGQGGTGELFF
>12|NA|NA|TRBJ2-7|TRBV11-2
TGTGCCAGCAGCCGGACAGATGACGAGCAGTACTTC
CASSRTDDEQYF
>14|NA|TRBD1|TRBJ2-2|TRBV6-4
TGTGCCAGCAGTGACGGACAGGGGACCGGGGAGCTGTTTTTT
CASSDGQGTGELFF
>14|few|TRBD2|TRBJ2-5|TRBV2
TGTGCCAGCCATAAGCGGGGGGGCCTTGAGACCCAGTACTTC
CASHKRGGLETQYF
>15|NA|NA|TRBJ1-1|TRBV5-1
TGCGCCAGCAGGCAGACCTGGTCGGGTGGCACTGAAGCTTTCTTT
CASRQTWSGGTEAFF
>14|NA|TRBD1|TRBJ1-2|TRBV7-2
TGTGCCAGCAGCTTAGGCCAGGGGGCCAGAGGCTACACCTTC
CASSLGQGARGYTF
>18|NA|TRBD2|TRBJ2-3|TRBV4-1
TGCGCCAGCAGCCACCTCCATGGAGCGGGGACTAGCACAGATACGCAGTATTTT
CASSHLHGAGTSTDTQYF
>16|NA|TRBD1|TRBJ2-2|TRBV9
TGTGCCAGCAGCGCCTCGACAGGGCGAATAGGCGGGGAGCTGTTTTTT
CASSASTGRIGGELFF
>14|NA|NA|TRBJ1-5|TRBV25-1
TGTGCCAGTACGCCAAATGGGCGGGATCAGCCCCAGCATTTT
CASTPNGRDQPQHF
>11|NA|NA|TRBJ2-5|TRBV10-2
TGCGCCAGCTACGGCGGAGGGACCCAGTACTTC
CASYGGGTQYF
>17|NA|TRBD1|TRBJ2-1|TRBV30
TGTGCCTGGAGCGCATGGTTAGTAGGGACAGTGGACAATGAGCAGTTCTTC
CAWSAWLVGTVDNEQFF
>11|NA|NA|TRBJ1-4|TRBV5-8
TGTGCCAGCAGCTTGTCTGAACTACTGTTTTTT
CASSLSELLFF